These 22 T cell receptor beta chains share one sample of origin, sequenced in a study of T cell clonality in common variable immunodeficiency. No cognate antigen is known for these TCRs. Study observations and caveats: Common variable immunodeficiency TCR beta sequences reportedly had fewer deletions and N-nucleotide insertions.

Generated by immunoSEQ multiplex PCR, the TCRdb table keeps only in-frame clones and is missing some. The record shows about 26,000 clones for this sample, with no singletons present. The material sequenced was peripheral blood mononuclear cells. Receptor source: a human donor with common variable immunodeficiency.

Ten or more counts support this clone. The read halts 3 residues ahead of the CDR3 end, with the missing end drawn from the germline J gene. The chain couples TRBV19 to TRBJ2-5; D unresolved. CDR3 size: 15 residues. Germline CDR1 is LNHDA and CDR2 is SQIVND (reference sequence). The ends were cut back, 0 bases at V and 5 bases at J, with 13 bases in the middle. The sequenced part of the CDR3 DNA is TGTGCCAGTAGTATAGATCGAACCCTGCGGGAGACC. The encoded protein is CASSIDRTLRET. The whole CDR3 region reads CASSIDRTLRETQYF.

This clone was counted many times. From the germline J gene comes the end of the CDR3, since the read stops 3 residues before it. The chain carries TRBV7-6 and TRBJ2-1; D unresolved. The V and J ends lost 1 base and 6 bases respectively, with 22 bases between them. The V gene's germline CDR1 is SGHVS and CDR2 FNYEAQ. The CDR3 is 18 amino acids. The CDR3 is CASSLVVSLRGIGNEQFF. The covered CDR3 bases are TGTGCCAGCAGCTTAGTGGTGAGTCTTCGCGGAATCGGCAATGAG.

This clone was observed many times. Sequencing ends 3 residues short of the CDR3 end; the germline J gene provides the rest. The chain joins TRBV7-8 to TRBJ1-2, with TRBD1 matching over 7 bases. Germline V lookup: CDR1 SGHVS, CDR2 FQNEAQ. The V segment lost 0 bases and the J segment 6 bases; nucleotides outside the gene matches: 4. The CDR3 totals 14 residues. This chain's CDR3 is CASSLAGGWDGYTF. Incomplete CDR3 DNA: TGTGCCAGCAGCTTAGCAGGGGGCTGGGATGGC.

This clone has a handful of counts. The read ends 3 residues before the CDR3 terminus; that terminus is restored from the germline J gene. The genes are TRBV2 and TRBJ1-5; 8 positions match TRBD1. This CDR3 is built from 15 residues. The ends lost 9 bases at V and 1 base at J; junction bases unmatched: 8. The V gene's germline CDR1 is SNHLY and CDR2 FYNNEI. The covered CDR3 bases are TGTGCCAGTCAGGACAGGGCGGTGAGCAATCAGCCC. Translated: CASQDRAVSNQP. The CDR3, in full, reads CASQDRAVSNQPQHF.

This clone was recorded many times. The read halts 3 residues ahead of the CDR3 end, with the missing end drawn from the germline J gene. V gene TRBV18 combines with J gene TRBJ1-4; the D gene is possibly TRBD1 (6 bases). Deletions cut 4 bases from V and 4 bases from J, with 7 bases between. CDR3 length: 13 amino acids. From germline, CDR1 is KGHSH and CDR2 LQKENI. The CDR3 bases that were read are TGTGCCAGCTCACGGACAGTTAATGAAAAA. Residues: CASSRTVNEK. The entire CDR3 is CASSRTVNEKLFF.

The sample holds a few counts of this clone. From the germline J gene comes the end of the CDR3, since the read stops 3 residues before it. The genes are TRBV7-2 and TRBJ2-5, with TRBD2 matching 8 bases. The CDR3 spans 15 residues. CDR1 and CDR2 from the germline V gene are SGHTA and FQGNSA. Trimming took 3 bases from V and 3 from J; bases not matched to a gene: 6. CDR3 bases read: TGTGCCAGCAGCTTTTTTACCGGGGGGGAAGAGACC. It is translated as CASSFFTGGEET. The whole CDR3 protein is CASSFFTGGEETQYF.

This clone was seen repeatedly, ten times or more. The missing CDR3 end, 3 residues past where the read stops, is filled in from the germline J gene. The J gene is TRBJ2-5, the V gene TRBV24-1, with 8 bases that match TRBD1. CDR1 is KGHDR and CDR2 is SFDVKD in the germline V gene. The CDR3 consists of 15 residues. Losses at the gene ends were 5 bases for V and 5 bases for J; bases not matched to a gene: 9. CDR3 sequence reads: CATSGTGTGTETQYF. The CDR3 bases that were read are TGTGCCACCAGTGGGACCGGGACAGGTACGGAGACC.

Note on this clone: The read falls 3 residues short of the CDR3 end, and the missing part is taken from the germline J gene. This chain uses TRBV2 with TRBJ1-4, with unresolved D. Germline CDR1 and CDR2: SNHLY and FYNNEI. The CDR3 is 15 residues long. The DNA read from the CDR3 is TGTGCCAGCAGTGAAGCGCAATGGTCCTCAAGCGGA. Amino acid sequence: CASSEAQWSSSG. The complete CDR3 sequence is CASSEAQWSSSGLFF.

This clone was counted between two and nine times. The sequenced fragment ends 3 residues before the CDR3 boundary, so the rest is inferred from the germline J gene. The V and J genes are TRBV10-2 and TRBJ2-3; 9 bases fit TRBD2. Germline V lookup: CDR1 WSHSY, CDR2 SAAADI. The junction had 14 bases not matched to a gene; V was cut back by 4 bases and J by 3 bases. The CDR3 consists of 18 residues. CDR3 loop: CASSGGFRSGRTTDTQYF. The DNA read from the CDR3 is TGCGCCAGCAGTGGGGGGTTTAGAAGCGGGAGGACAACAGATACG.

With regard to this clone: Sequencing ends 3 residues short of the CDR3 end; the germline J gene provides the rest. The chain uses TRBV11-1 and TRBJ2-2, with 8 bases aligning to TRBD1. CDR1 is SGHAT, CDR2 FQDESV, per germline (reference sequence). This CDR3 is built from 13 residues. With 5 bases clipped from V and 6 bases from J, the junction kept 2 bases outside the gene matches. CDR3 sequence reads: CASSTQGAGELFF. The DNA read from the CDR3 is TGTGCCAGCAGCACACAGGGGGCCGGGGAG.

This clone has at least ten counts. The CDR3 goes on 3 residues after the read ends, and that part is filled in from the germline J gene. The gene calls are TRBV29-1 and TRBJ2-1, with D maybe TRBD2 (6 bases). V was shortened by 1 base and J by 7 bases, with 8 bases between the two germline ends. This CDR3 comprises 12 residues. Per the germline V gene, CDR1 is SQVTM and CDR2 is ANQGSEA. CDR3 loop: CSVEGLANEQFF. Partial CDR3 DNA: TGCAGCGTTGAAGGGCTAGCGAATGAG.

This clone appeared a few times. The DNA ends 3 residues before the CDR3 does, and the rest of the CDR3 is filled in from the germline J gene. The chain employs TRBV18 and TRBJ1-3; D uncertain. Germline V gene sequence: CDR1 KGHSH, CDR2 LQKENI. Trimming stripped 2 bases from V and 0 bases from J, with 8 bases between. This CDR3 is 15 amino acids long. The covered CDR3 bases are TGTGCCAGCTCACCAAGTAGTAGCTCTGGAAACACC. Translation: CASSPSSSSGNT. The entire CDR3 sequence reads CASSPSSSSGNTIYF.

This clone was observed a few times. The missing CDR3 end, 3 residues past where the read stops, is filled in from the germline J gene. V is TRBV20-1 and J is TRBJ2-1; 7 bases map to TRBD1. V trimming: 6 bases; J trimming: 3 bases; junction bases outside the gene matches: 11. The V gene's germline CDR1 is DFQATT and CDR2 SNEGSKA (reference sequence). This CDR3 region has 15 residues. The part of the CDR3 DNA that was read is TGCAGTGCAGGACGGGACAGTGGTTTCTACAATGAG. Protein product: CSAGRDSGFYNE. The CDR3 in its entirety is CSAGRDSGFYNEQFF.

At least ten counts were recorded for this clone. The CDR3 loop reads CASSLGDITDTQYF. The part of the CDR3 DNA that was read is TGCGCCAGCAGCTTGGGGGACATAACAGATACG. The chain uses TRBV5-1 and TRBJ2-3; D perhaps matches TRBD1 (6 bases). The read stops 3 residues short of the end of the CDR3; the missing end is completed from the germline J gene. Germline values: CDR1 SGHRS, CDR2 YFSETQ. The germline V and J ends were trimmed by 0 bases and 3 bases, with 8 bases remaining between them. This CDR3 region has 14 residues. Full variable domain (rest looked up from reference TRBV5-1 and TRBJ2-3): KAGVTQTPRYLIKTRGQQVTLSCSPISGHRSVSWYQQTPGQGLQFLFEYFSETQRNKGNFPGRFSGRQFSNSRSEMNVSTLELGDSALYLCASSLGDITDTQYFGPGTRLTVL.

This clone showed up many times. The read comes to an end 3 residues before the CDR3 does, leaving the germline J gene to fill in the end. V is TRBV5-1 and J is TRBJ2-7, with D tentatively TRBD1 (6 bases). The CDR3 extends over 15 amino acids. V lost 6 bases and J lost 3, with 19 bases in between. The germline CDR1 and CDR2 sequences are SGHRS and YFSETQ. CDR3 sequence reads: CASIDHRTAFYEQYF. The DNA read from the CDR3 is TGCGCCAGCATCGACCATAGGACAGCCTTCTACGAG.

At least ten counts were recorded for this clone. The read falls 3 residues short of the CDR3 end, and the missing part is taken from the germline J gene. This chain links TRBV18 with TRBJ2-3, with TRBD2 matching over 7 bases. The CDR3 has 17 residues. Per germline, CDR1 KGHSH and CDR2 LQKENI. After removal of 2 bases from V and 0 bases from J, the junction contained 8 bases not matched to a gene. CDR3 protein: CASSPNAGDLSTDTQYF. The covered CDR3 bases are TGTGCCAGCTCACCAAACGCGGGGGACCTCAGCACAGATACG.

Of note for this clone: Read data end 3 residues before the CDR3 end; the end is taken from the germline J gene. This rearrangement joins TRBV7-2 to TRBJ1-4, with no clear D. The germline CDR1 and CDR2 sequences are SGHTA and FQGNSA. This CDR3 region has 12 residues. V was clipped by 5 bases and J by 8 bases, with 9 bases between them. CDR3 bases read: TGTGCCAGCAGCATACTTAAGGAAAAA. This sequence encodes CASSILKEK. The full CDR3 sequence reads CASSILKEKLFF.

In this sample, this clone turned up many times. The CDR3 end falls 3 residues outside the read, so it is completed with the germline J gene. The rearrangement uses TRBV18 and TRBJ1-2; perhaps TRBD1 as D (5 bases). CDR1 is KGHSH, CDR2 LQKENI, per germline. Trimming took off 3 bases at V and 3 bases at J, with 11 bases between the two ends. This CDR3 contains 14 residues. CDR3 DNA, as far as it was read: TGTGCCAGCTCACCGGGGCGGAATGACTATGGC. It encodes CASSPGRNDYG. The whole CDR3 sequence reads CASSPGRNDYGYTF.

This clone showed up many times. Read sequence stops 3 residues before the CDR3 end, and the germline J gene provides the missing end. This sequence joins TRBV28 and TRBJ2-3; 8 bases are a match to TRBD2. Germline values: CDR1 MDHEN, CDR2 SYDVKM. This CDR3 is 18 amino acids long. J lost 0 bases, V lost 3 bases, and 11 bases had no gene match. The sequenced CDR3 bases are TGTGCCAGCAGTTTTTTGGTCCCAGCGGGAGTTAGCACAGATACG. Residues: CASSFLVPAGVSTDT. The whole CDR3 reads CASSFLVPAGVSTDTQYF.

This clone was seen at least ten times. The CDR3 is cut off 3 residues early in the read; its end comes from the germline J gene. The V call is TRBV19, the J call TRBJ1-1; the match to TRBD1 covers 7 bases. CDR1 and CDR2 (germline): LNHDA, SQIVND (reference sequence). J was trimmed by 6 bases and V by 7 bases; bases with no gene match: 20. The CDR3 covers 17 residues. CDR3 DNA (partial): TGTGCCAGTACACTCAACGGCCCCGCAGGGGGAAGCGCTGAA. Translated: CASTLNGPAGGSAE. The whole CDR3 sequence is CASTLNGPAGGSAEAFF.

This clone was detected a few times. The read ends 3 residues before the CDR3 terminus; that terminus is restored from the germline J gene. The V call is TRBV30, the J call TRBJ2-3; tentative D call: TRBD2 (5 bases). This CDR3 spans 13 amino acids. Germline V gene lookup returns CDR1 GTSNPN and CDR2 SVGIG (reference sequence). The germline V and J ends were trimmed by 5 bases and 2 bases, with 11 bases remaining between them. CDR3: CAWGRASTDTQYF. The part of the CDR3 DNA that was read is TGTGCCTGGGGGCGGGCTTCCACAGATACG.

There are many counts of this clone. The read stops 3 residues short of the end of the CDR3; the missing end is completed from the germline J gene. V usage is TRBV20-1 and J usage is TRBJ2-1; 7 nucleotides align to TRBD1. The CDR3 runs 13 residues. Germline values: CDR1 DFQATT, CDR2 SNEGSKA (reference sequence). The V gene end was trimmed by 4 bases and the J gene end by 1 base; junction bases not matched to a gene: 1. The DNA read from the CDR3 is TGCAGTGCTACAGGGGGATCCTACAATGAG. Residues: CSATGGSYNE. The whole CDR3 region reads CSATGGSYNEQFF.